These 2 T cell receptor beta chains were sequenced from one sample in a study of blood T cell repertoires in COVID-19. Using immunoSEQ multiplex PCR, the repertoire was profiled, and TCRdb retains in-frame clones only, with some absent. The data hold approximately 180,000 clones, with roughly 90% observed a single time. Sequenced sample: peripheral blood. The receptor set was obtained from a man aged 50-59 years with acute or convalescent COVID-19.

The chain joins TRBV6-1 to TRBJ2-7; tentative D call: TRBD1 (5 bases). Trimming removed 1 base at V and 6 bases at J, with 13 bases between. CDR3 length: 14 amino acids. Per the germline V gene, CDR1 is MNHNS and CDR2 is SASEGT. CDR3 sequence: CASSEVPGPVEQYV. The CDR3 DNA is TGTGCCAGCAGTGAAGTGCCAGGGCCAGTCGAGCAGTACGTC.

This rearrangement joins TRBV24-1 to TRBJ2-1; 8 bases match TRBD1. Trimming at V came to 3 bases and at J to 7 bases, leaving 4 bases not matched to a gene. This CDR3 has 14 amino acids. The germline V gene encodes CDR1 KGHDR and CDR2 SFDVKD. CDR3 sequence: CATSDSRGRNEQFF. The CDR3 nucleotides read TGTGCCACCAGTGATAGCAGGGGGCGGAATGAGCAGTTCTTC.